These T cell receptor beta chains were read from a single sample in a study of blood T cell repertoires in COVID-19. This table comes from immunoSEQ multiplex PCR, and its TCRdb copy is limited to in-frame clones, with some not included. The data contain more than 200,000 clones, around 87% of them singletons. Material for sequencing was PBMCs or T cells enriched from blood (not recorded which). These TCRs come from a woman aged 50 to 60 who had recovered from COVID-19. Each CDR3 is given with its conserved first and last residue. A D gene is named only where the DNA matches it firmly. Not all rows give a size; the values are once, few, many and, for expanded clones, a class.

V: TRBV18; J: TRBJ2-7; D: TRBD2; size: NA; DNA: TGTGCCAGCTCACCAACAGCGGGGGACGAGCAGTACTTC; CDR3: CASSPTAGDEQYF
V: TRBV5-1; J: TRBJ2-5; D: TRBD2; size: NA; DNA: TGCGCCAGCAGCTTGGTGGGACGGGCGGGCAGCGGGGTCCTCGGAGGGACCCAGTACTTC; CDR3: CASSLVGRAGSGVLGGTQYF
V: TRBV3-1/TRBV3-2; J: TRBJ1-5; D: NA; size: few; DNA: TGTGCCAGCAGCCAGACTAGTATCAGCCCCCAGCATTTT; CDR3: CASSQTSISPQHF
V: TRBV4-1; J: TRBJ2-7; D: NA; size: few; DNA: TGCGCCAGCAGCCAAGTTCGGCCTAGCGACGAGCAGTACTTC; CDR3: CASSQVRPSDEQYF
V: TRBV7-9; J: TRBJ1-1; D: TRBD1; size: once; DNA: TGTGCCAGCAGCTCACGTACAGGGGGCGAAGAGGACACTGAAGCTTTCTTT; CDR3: CASSSRTGGEEDTEAFF
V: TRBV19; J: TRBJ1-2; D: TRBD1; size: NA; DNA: TGTGCCAGTAGAGACAGGGGTTATGGCTACACCTTC; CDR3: CASRDRGYGYTF
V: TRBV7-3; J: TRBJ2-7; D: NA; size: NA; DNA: TGTGCCAGCGCTTCCGGGACTCCTCCCGGCGAGCAGTACTTC; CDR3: CASASGTPPGEQYF
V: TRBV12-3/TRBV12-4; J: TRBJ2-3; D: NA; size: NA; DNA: TGTGCCAGCAGACTGGTCAGCACAGATACGCAGTATTTT; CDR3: CASRLVSTDTQYF
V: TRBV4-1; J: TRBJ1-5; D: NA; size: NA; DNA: TGCGCCAGCAGCCAAGAAATACAGTCCAATCAGCCCCAGCATTTT; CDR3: CASSQEIQSNQPQHF
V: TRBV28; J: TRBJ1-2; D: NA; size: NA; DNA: TGTGCCAGCAGTTTCCATACAGGGAACTATGGCTACACCTTC; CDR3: CASSFHTGNYGYTF
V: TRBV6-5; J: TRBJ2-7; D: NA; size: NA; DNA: TGTGCCAGCAGTTACCGGGGGGCAGGGGAGGTCTACGAGCAGTACTTC; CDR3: CASSYRGAGEVYEQYF
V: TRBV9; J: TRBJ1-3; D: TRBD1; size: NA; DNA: TGTGCCAGCAGCGCGGGACAGGGAGTGGAACACACCATATATTTT; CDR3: CASSAGQGVEHTIYF
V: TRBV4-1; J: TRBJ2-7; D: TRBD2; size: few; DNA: TGCGCCAGCAGCCAGAGCTCGGGACTAGCGGATTACGAGCAGTACTTC; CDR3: CASSQSSGLADYEQYF
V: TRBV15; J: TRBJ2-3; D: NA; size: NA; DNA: TGTGCCACCAGCAGACAGAGCTCAGGTACGCAGTATTTT; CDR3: CATSRQSSGTQYF
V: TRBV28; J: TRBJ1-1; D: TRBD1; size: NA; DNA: TGTGCCAGCAGTTTAAGATCGACAGGGGGCGTCACTGAAGCTTTCTTT; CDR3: CASSLRSTGGVTEAFF
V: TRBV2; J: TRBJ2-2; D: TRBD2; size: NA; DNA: TGTGCCAGCAAGGGACTAGCGGGAGCCGGGGAGCTGTTTTTT; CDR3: CASKGLAGAGELFF
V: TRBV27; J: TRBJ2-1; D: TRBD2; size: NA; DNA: TGTGCCAGCACCCAGGGACTAGCGGGAGGGAGACAGTTCTTC; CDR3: CASTQGLAGGRQFF
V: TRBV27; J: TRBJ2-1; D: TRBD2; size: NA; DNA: TGTGCCAGCAGAAGGGCAGAACAACTAGCGGTCTCCTACAATGAGCAGTTCTTC; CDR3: CASRRAEQLAVSYNEQFF
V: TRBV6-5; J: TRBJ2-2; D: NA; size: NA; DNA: TGTGCCAGCAGTAGGGGTTTGGGTAACACCGGGGAGCTGTTTTTT; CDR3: CASSRGLGNTGELFF
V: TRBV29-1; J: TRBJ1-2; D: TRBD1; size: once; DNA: TGCAGCGTTGAAGAGACAAGGAAGGCAGGGGGGTACCTCTATGGCTACACCTTC; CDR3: CSVEETRKAGGYLYGYTF
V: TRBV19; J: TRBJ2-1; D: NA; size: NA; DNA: TGTGCCAGTAGTATAGAGGACTATATCTACAATGAGCAGTTCTTC; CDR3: CASSIEDYIYNEQFF
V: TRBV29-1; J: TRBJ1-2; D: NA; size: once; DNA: TGCAGCGTCGCTCAGTCATCTAACTATGGCTACACCTTC; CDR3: CSVAQSSNYGYTF
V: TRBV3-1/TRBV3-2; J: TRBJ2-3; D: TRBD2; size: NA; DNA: TGTGCCAGCAGCCCTGCCCCAGGACTAGCGGGAGGTCTCACAGATACGCAGTATTTT; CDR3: CASSPAPGLAGGLTDTQYF
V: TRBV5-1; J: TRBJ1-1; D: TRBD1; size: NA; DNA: TGCGCCAGCAGCTTGCAGGGGGCTGAAGCTTTCTTT; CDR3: CASSLQGAEAFF
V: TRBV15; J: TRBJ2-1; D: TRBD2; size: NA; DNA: TGTGCCACCAGCACAGAAGGAGCGGGGCGGGGCAATGAGCAGTTCTTC; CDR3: CATSTEGAGRGNEQFF
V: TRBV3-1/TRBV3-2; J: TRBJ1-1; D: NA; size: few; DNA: TGTGCCAGCAGCCCTGTAGTGAACACTGAAGCTTTCTTT; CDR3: CASSPVVNTEAFF
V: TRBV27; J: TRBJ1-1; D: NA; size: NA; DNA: TGTGCCAGCAGTTTTCGGAGGAACACTGAAGCTTTCTTT; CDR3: CASSFRRNTEAFF
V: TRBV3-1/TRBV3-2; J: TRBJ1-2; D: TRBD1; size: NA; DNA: TGTGCCAGCAGCCAACTGACAGGGGATGGCTACACCTTC; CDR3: CASSQLTGDGYTF
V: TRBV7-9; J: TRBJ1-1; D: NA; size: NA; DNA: TGTGCCAGCAGCTTAAAGTATGGGGAGAGCACTGAAGCTTTCTTT; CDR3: CASSLKYGESTEAFF
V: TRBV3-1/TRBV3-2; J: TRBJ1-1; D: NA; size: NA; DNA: TGTGCCAGCAGCCAGTCGGATGGGCAGGGAAGTGGATTGTATGCTTTCTTT; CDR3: CASSQSDGQGSGLYAFF
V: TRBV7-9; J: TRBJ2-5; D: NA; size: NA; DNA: TGTGCCAGCAGCTTAGGGGTACAGGGGAGGTTGGAGACCCAGTACTTC; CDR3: CASSLGVQGRLETQYF
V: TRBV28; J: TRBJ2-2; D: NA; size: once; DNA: TGTGCCAGCAGAGAAGCTAATGCCGGGGAGCTGTTTTTT; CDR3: CASREANAGELFF
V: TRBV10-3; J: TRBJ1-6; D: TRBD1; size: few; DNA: TGTGCCACGGGACAGGGTGCAAATTCACCCCTCCACTTT; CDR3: CATGQGANSPLHF
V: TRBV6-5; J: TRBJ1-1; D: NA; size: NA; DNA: TGTGCCAGCAGTTATGGAGGGATTGCCGACACTGAAGCTTTCTTT; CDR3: CASSYGGIADTEAFF
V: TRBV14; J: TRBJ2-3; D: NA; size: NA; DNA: TGTGCCAGCAGTATTGCAGGGAACACAGATACGCAGTATTTT; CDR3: CASSIAGNTDTQYF
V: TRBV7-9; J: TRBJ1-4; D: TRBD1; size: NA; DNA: TGTGCCAGCAGCTTAGTTGGGAGGACAGGGGGTCATGAAAAACTGTTTTTT; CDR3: CASSLVGRTGGHEKLFF
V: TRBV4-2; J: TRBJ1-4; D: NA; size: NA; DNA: TGTGCCAGCAGCCAAGATCCGTTTGGGGCAGGGAATGAAAAACTGTTTTTT; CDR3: CASSQDPFGAGNEKLFF
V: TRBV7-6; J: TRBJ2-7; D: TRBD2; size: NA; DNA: TGTGCCAGCAGCCCAGGACTAGCGGGAGCGCGGGGCGAGCAGTACTTC; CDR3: CASSPGLAGARGEQYF
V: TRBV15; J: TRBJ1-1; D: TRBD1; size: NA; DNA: TGTGCCACCAGCGCCCCAGGACAGGGCCTGAACACTGAAGCTTTCTTT; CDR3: CATSAPGQGLNTEAFF
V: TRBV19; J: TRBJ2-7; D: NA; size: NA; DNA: TGTGCCAGTAACCCGACAGACTCCTACGAGCAGTACTTC; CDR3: CASNPTDSYEQYF
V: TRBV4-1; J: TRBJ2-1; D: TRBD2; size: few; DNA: TGCGCCAGCAGCCAACCTAGCGGGAGCAGGTACAATGAGCAGTTCTTC; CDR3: CASSQPSGSRYNEQFF
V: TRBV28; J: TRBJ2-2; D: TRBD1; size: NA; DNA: TGTGCCAGCTTTAGGGGGCTAGGAAGCACCGGGGAGCTGTTTTTT; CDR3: CASFRGLGSTGELFF
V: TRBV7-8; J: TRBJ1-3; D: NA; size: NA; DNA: TGTGCCAGCAGCCCAGGTCTCAGTGGAAACACCATATATTTT; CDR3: CASSPGLSGNTIYF
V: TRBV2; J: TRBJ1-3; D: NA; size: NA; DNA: TGTGCCAGCAGCGCGACTGACTCTGGAAACACCATATATTTT; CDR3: CASSATDSGNTIYF
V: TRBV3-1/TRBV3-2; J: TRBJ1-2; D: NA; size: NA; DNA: TGTGCCAGCAGCCAAGCGGACACTAACTATGGCTACACCTTC; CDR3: CASSQADTNYGYTF
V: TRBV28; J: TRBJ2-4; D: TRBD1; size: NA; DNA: TGTGCCAGCAGTTTGGTGGGGCAGGGGGACATTCAGTACTTC; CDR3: CASSLVGQGDIQYF
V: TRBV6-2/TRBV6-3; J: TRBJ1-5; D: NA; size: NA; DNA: TGTGCCAGCAGTTACGTGGGACATAATAGCAATCAGCCCCAGCATTTT; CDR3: CASSYVGHNSNQPQHF
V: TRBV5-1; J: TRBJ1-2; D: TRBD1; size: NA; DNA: TGCGCCAGCAGCGGGGGACAGGGGAGGTATGGCTACACCTTC; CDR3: CASSGGQGRYGYTF
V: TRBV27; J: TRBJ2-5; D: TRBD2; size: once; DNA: TGTGCCAGCAGATTAGCGGGAAAACAAGAGACCCAGTACTTC; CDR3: CASRLAGKQETQYF
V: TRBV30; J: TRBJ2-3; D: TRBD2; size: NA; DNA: TGTGCCTGGGCCCCTAGCAGCGGGAAGGGCGCAGATACGCAGTATTTT; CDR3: CAWAPSSGKGADTQYF
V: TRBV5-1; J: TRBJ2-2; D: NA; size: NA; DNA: TGCGCCAGCGCGCCCTTCCTGGGGGGAAACACCGGGGAGCTGTTTTTT; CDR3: CASAPFLGGNTGELFF
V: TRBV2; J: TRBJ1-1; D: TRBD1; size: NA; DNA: TGTGCCAGCAGGCAAGGACAGGTGAACACTGAAGCTTTCTTT; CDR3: CASRQGQVNTEAFF
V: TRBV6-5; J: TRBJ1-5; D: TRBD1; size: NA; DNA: TGTGCCAGCAGTCTTCAGGGGGTTCGAAATCAGCCCCAGCATTTT; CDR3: CASSLQGVRNQPQHF
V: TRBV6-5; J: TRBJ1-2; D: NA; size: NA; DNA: TGTGCCAGCAGTTACACCAGGGAAGGGGGCTACACCTTC; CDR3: CASSYTREGGYTF
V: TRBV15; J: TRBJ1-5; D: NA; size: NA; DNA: TGTGCCACCAGCAGAGTCACAAGTTCTCCCCAGCATTTT; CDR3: CATSRVTSSPQHF
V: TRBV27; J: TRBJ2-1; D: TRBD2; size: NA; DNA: TGTGCCAGCAGTTACAGCGGGAGGGTAGGAGGGCAGTTCTTC; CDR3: CASSYSGRVGGQFF